A single TCR beta chain is shown here with its context. As yet, its antigen is unknown. The data stem from a study of PD-1 blockade in classical Hodgkin lymphoma. Study-level information: Every 2 weeks, patients had 3 mg/kg nivolumab intravenously. Study findings and constraints: Whereas CD4+ TCR diversity had risen significantly by C4D1, CD8+ TCR diversity had not.

After autologous stem cell transplantation all patients relapsed, and prior brentuximab vedotin exposure differed between cohorts. The V gene end was trimmed by 9 bases and the J gene end by 6 bases; junction bases not matched to a gene: 12. Germline V CDR1 and CDR2: SNHLY, FYNNEI. The CDR3 has 16 residues. Sequencing was performed with immunoSEQ multiplex PCR; in TCRdb, only in-frame clones are kept and a portion is missing. The sample lists 20,000 to 30,000 clones; 80% to 85% were seen once. The clonotype originates from a human donor with classical Hodgkin lymphoma. The rearrangement joins TRBV2 to TRBJ1-4; 11 nucleotides agree with TRBD1. The specimen was peripheral blood mononuclear cells (PBMCs), collected before the second cycle of nivolumab. The DNA for the CDR3 is TGTGCCAGTTGTGGGACAGGGGGAGGCAGTTATGAAAAACTGTTTTTT. It specifies CASCGTGGGSYEKLFF.